The clone carrying this T cell receptor (beta chain) was recorded a few times. Sample-barcoded 5' priming and a J-beta primer mix drove a second PCR of about 6 to 11 cycles. The authors tagged each cDNA molecule using a template-switch adaptor with 12 random nucleotides. Via MiXCR, TCRdb re-called the 5' RACE reads, giving one row per CDR3 protein. The table has roughly 1,800,000 distinct CDR3 sequences, approximately 50% seen once; the top ten hold roughly 2%. This sample is drawn from a study of blood T cells in healthy people across ages. The junction had 8 bases not matched to a gene; V was cut back by 5 bases and J by 1 base. CDR3 length: 16 residues. CDR1 is SGHTA and CDR2 is FQGNSA in the germline V gene. Staff drew ten milliliters of peripheral blood from each donor. Per sample, at least 5.5 micrograms of total RNA were extracted.

The clonotype was recovered from a woman in her thirties or forties in good health. Sequenced input: blood. This chain uses TRBV7-2 with TRBJ2-1; 7 bases are shared with TRBD1. The CDR3 here is CASSRAGTESYNEQFF. The CDR3 DNA reads as TGTGCCAGCAGCCGGGCCGGGACAGAGTCCTACAATGAGCAGTTCTTC. The full variable domain, in which reference TRBV7-2 and TRBJ2-1 provide the parts outside the CDR3, is GAGVSQSPSNKVTEKGKDVELRCDPISGHTALYWYRQSLGQGLEFLIYFQGNSAPDKSGLPSDRFSAERTGGSVSTLTIQRTQQEDSAVYLCASSRAGTESYNEQFFGPGTRLTVL.